This T cell receptor (beta chain) originates from a study of chronic HIV infection and antiretroviral therapy (dated by TCRdb to between 2014 and 2017). Receptor libraries were prepared by 5' RACE. Reads for this sample came from an Illumina MiSeq. In-frame beta chains were kept once TCRdb had trimmed the public reads at Q25 with fastp and called clones with MiXCR. Under each unique CDR3 protein, matching rows form one entry showing the most common genes and DNA. The sample records 40,000 or so distinct CDR3 sequences, 8.2% of which are singletons. The ten top clones hold 2.9% of the sample. This clonotype came up a few times. This clone's antigen is unknown. It has no much larger one-base neighbor in the sample; base qualities were not kept. Looking up the germline V gene yields CDR1 SQVTM and CDR2 ANQGSEA. The junction shows trimming of 7 bases on V and 5 bases on J, and the gene matches do not reach 7 bases of it. The CDR3 contains 14 residues, cysteine and phenylalanine counted. Solely the CDR3 DNA is kept, with 42 bases framed from the first base.

The receptor was derived from an adult who had HIV and had not received antiretroviral therapy, or was an uninfected healthy control (not recorded which). In this chain, TRBV29-1 is recombined with TRBJ2-1; 11 central bases correspond to TRBD1. Sequenced input: peripheral blood. The CDR3 protein: CSARDRGNHNEQFF. The DNA sequence is given as TGCAGCGCTAGGGACAGGGGGAACCACAATGAGCAGTTCTTC.